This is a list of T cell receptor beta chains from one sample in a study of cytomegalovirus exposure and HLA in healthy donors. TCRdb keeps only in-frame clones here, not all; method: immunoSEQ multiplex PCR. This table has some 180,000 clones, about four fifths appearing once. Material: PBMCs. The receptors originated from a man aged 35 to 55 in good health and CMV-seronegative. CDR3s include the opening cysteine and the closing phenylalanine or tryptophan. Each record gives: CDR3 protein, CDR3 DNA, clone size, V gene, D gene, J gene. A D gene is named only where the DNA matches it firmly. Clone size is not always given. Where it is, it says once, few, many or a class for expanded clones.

CASRAAIRLATNEKLFF | TGTGCCAGCAGGGCCGCTATTAGACTTGCAACTAATGAAAAACTGTTTTTT | - | TRBV28 | - | TRBJ1-4
CATQREGQLGTEAFF | TGTGCCACCCAGCGGGAGGGACAGTTAGGCACTGAAGCTTTCTTT | - | TRBV2 | TRBD1 | TRBJ1-1
CASSIDLFYGYTF | TGTGCCAGTAGTATAGACCTCTTCTATGGCTACACCTTC | - | TRBV19 | - | TRBJ1-2
CASSYGGAGGEKLFF | TGTGCCAGCAGTTATGGGGGGGCGGGGGGTGAAAAACTGTTTTTT | - | TRBV27 | - | TRBJ1-4
CASSRQTGSYEQYF | TGCGCCAGCAGCCGGCAGACAGGGTCCTACGAGCAGTACTTC | - | TRBV5-1 | TRBD1 | TRBJ2-7
CASSGGEGVHLEFF | TGTGCCAGCAGCGGGGGGGAAGGGGTCCATTTGGAGTTCTTC | - | TRBV7-9 | TRBD2 | TRBJ2-1
CASSAYEGGWNEQFF | TGTGCCAGCTCCGCTTATGAGGGAGGGTGGAATGAGCAGTTCTTC | - | TRBV18 | TRBD2 | TRBJ2-1
CATSRDRDRGVGGRETQYF | TGTGCCACCAGCAGAGATCGAGATCGGGGGGTGGGGGGCAGAGAGACCCAGTACTTC | - | TRBV15 | - | TRBJ2-5
CASSSRQDSYEQYF | TGTGCCAGCAGCTCCAGACAGGACTCCTACGAGCAGTACTTC | - | TRBV27 | - | TRBJ2-7
CSVWSGPREAFF | TGCAGCGTATGGAGCGGGCCCAGGGAAGCTTTCTTT | - | TRBV29-1 | - | TRBJ1-1
CASGTGGKLFF | TGTGCCAGCGGAACAGGGGGAAAACTGTTTTTT | once | TRBV28 | TRBD1 | TRBJ1-4
CASSLWLASYNEQFF | TGTGCCAGCAGCTTATGGCTAGCATCCTACAATGAGCAGTTCTTC | - | TRBV5-6 | - | TRBJ2-1
CSGRDRDGYTF | TGCAGCGGCCGGGACAGAGATGGCTACACCTTC | - | TRBV29-1 | TRBD1 | TRBJ1-2
CASSYTAGGIYEQYF | TGTGCCAGCAGTTACACAGCGGGGGGGATCTACGAGCAGTACTTC | few | TRBV6-5 | TRBD2 | TRBJ2-7
CASSDPGGQGGKQYF | TGCGCCAGCAGCGACCCCGGAGGACAGGGGGGAAAGCAGTACTTC | - | TRBV4-3 | TRBD1 | TRBJ2-7
CASSSYPDYEQYF | TGTGCCAGCAGCTCCTACCCTGACTACGAGCAGTACTTC | - | TRBV7-6 | - | TRBJ2-7
CASSPQGTGQVTQYF | TGTGCCAGCTCACCGCAGGGAACAGGGCAAGTGACCCAGTACTTC | - | TRBV18 | - | TRBJ2-5
CASSFGDTQYF | TGTGCCAGCAGCTTCGGGGATACGCAGTATTTT | - | TRBV7-2 | - | TRBJ2-3
CASSQERGRPDTQYF | TGTGCCAGCAGCCAAGAGCGGGGGCGGCCAGATACGCAGTATTTT | few | TRBV14 | - | TRBJ2-3
CATSPLAGGDQETQYF | TGTGCCACCAGCCCCCTAGCGGGGGGGGATCAAGAGACCCAGTACTTC | - | TRBV15 | TRBD2 | TRBJ2-5
CASSLIPSGSGLDTQYF | TGTGCCAGCAGCTTAATTCCTAGCGGGAGTGGGTTAGATACGCAGTATTTT | once | TRBV7-3 | TRBD2 | TRBJ2-3
CASSLLAGGPRYEQYF | TGTGCCAGCAGCTTACTAGCGGGAGGGCCACGGTACGAGCAGTACTTC | - | TRBV5-6 | TRBD2 | TRBJ2-7
CASSLAGLNNEQFF | TGTGCCAGCAGCTTAGCCGGACTAAACAATGAGCAGTTCTTC | - | TRBV7-2 | - | TRBJ2-1